In its sample, the clone carrying this T cell receptor (beta chain) was seen a few times. Its specificity is not known. Healthy individuals of Caucasian origin from Russia, aged roughly 6 to 90, served as donors. Isolation recovered at least 6.5 million PBMCs from every sample. This CDR3 has 15 residues. After removal of 0 bases from V and 2 bases from J, the junction contained 7 bases not matched to a gene. Germline CDR1 is DFQATT and CDR2 is SNEGSKA (reference sequence). The record originates from a study of blood T cells in healthy people across ages. General study results and limits: Naive and antigen-experienced cells were not separated, limiting conclusive comparison.

For the second PCR, which ran for roughly 6 to 11 cycles, a sample-barcoded 5' primer and a J-beta primer mix were used. TCRdb ran MiXCR on the 5' RACE reads and lists one entry per CDR3 protein. The sample has some 1.5 million distinct CDR3 sequences; approximately 39% are singletons. Material: blood. The source of this sequence is a woman younger than 30 in good health. This chain joins TRBV20-1 and TRBJ2-7, with TRBD1 identical over 7 bases. As DNA, the CDR3 is TGCAGTGCTAGAGACGGACAGGCTATTACCTACGAGCAGTACTTC. It encodes CSARDGQAITYEQYF.